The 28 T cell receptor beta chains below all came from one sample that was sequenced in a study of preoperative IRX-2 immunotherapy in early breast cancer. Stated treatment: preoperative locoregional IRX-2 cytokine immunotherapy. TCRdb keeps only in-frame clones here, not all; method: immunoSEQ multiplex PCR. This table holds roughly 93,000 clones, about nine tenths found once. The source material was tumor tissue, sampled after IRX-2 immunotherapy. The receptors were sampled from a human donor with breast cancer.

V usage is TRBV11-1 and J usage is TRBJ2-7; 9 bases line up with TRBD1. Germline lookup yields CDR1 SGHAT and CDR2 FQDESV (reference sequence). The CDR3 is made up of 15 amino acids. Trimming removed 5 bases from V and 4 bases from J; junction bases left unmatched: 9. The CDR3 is CASSLMGQGGYEQYF. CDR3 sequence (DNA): TGTGCCAGCAGCCTAATGGGACAGGGAGGTTACGAGCAGTACTTC.

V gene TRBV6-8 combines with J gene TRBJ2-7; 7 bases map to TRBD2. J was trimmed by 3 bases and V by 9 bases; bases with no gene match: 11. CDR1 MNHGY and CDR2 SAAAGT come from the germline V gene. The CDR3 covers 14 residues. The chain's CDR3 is CASIRDYSNYEQYF. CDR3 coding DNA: TGTGCCAGTATCCGGGACTACTCCAACTACGAGCAGTACTTC.

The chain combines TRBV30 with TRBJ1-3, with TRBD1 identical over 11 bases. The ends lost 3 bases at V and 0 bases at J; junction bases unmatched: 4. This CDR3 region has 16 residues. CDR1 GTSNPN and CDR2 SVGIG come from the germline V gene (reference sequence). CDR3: CAWSSGTGGSGNTIYF. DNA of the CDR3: TGTGCCTGGAGCTCCGGGACAGGGGGCTCTGGAAACACCATATATTTT.

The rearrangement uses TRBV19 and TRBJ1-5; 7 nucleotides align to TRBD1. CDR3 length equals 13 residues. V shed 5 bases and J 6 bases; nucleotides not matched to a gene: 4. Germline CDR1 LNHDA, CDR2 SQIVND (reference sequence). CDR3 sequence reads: CASSRGGVQPQHF. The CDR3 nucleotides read TGTGCCAGTAGTCGAGGGGGCGTTCAGCCCCAGCATTTT.

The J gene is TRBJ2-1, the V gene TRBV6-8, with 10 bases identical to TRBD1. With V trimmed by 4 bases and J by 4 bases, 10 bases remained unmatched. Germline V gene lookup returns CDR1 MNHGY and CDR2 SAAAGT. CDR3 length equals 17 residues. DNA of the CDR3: TGTGCCAGCAGTTTTCCCTCCGGGACAGGGGTTTACAATGAGCAGTTCTTC. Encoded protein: CASSFPSGTGVYNEQFF.

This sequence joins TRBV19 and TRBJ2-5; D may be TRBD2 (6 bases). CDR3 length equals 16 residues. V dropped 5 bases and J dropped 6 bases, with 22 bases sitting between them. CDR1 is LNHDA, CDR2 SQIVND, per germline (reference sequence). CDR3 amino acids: CASSPPGTGVGKTQYF. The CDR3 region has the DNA TGTGCCAGTAGTCCTCCCGGGACTGGGGTAGGGAAGACCCAGTACTTC.

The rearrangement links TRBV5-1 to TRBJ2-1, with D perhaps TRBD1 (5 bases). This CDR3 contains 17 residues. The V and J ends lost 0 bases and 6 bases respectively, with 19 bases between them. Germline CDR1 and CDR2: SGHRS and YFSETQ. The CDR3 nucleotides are TGCGCCAGCAGCTTGGGCCCGACAGTCTTTTCGGCCAATGAGCAGTTCTTC. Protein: CASSLGPTVFSANEQFF.

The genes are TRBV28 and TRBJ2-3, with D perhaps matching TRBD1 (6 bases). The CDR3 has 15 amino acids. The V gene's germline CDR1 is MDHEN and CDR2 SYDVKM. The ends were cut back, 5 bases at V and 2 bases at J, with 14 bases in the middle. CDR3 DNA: TGTGCCAGCAGTCCTCGACAGGATCTCACAGATACGCAGTATTTT. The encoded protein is CASSPRQDLTDTQYF. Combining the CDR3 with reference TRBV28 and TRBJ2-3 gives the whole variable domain DVKVTQSSRYLVKRTGEKVFLECVQDMDHENMFWYRQDPGLGLRLIYFSYDVKMKEKGDIPEGYSVSREKKERFSLILESASTNQTSMYLCASSPRQDLTDTQYFGPGTRLTVL.

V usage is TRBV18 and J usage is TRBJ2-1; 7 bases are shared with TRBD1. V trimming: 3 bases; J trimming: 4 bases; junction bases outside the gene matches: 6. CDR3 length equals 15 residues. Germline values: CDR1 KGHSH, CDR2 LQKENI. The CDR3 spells CASSPQGEPYNEQFF. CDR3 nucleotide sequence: TGTGCCAGCTCACCTCAGGGGGAACCTTACAATGAGCAGTTCTTC.

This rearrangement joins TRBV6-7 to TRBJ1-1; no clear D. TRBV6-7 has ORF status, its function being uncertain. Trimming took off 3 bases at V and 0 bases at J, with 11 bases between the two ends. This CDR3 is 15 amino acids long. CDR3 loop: CASSYYGLLNTEAFF. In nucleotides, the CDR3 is TGTGCCAGCAGTTATTACGGACTGTTGAACACTGAAGCTTTCTTT.

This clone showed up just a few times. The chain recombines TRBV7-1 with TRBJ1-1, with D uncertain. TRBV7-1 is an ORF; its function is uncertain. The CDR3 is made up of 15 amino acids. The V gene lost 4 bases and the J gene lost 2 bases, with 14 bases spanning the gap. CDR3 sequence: CASSLDRIPNTEAFF. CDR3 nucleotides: TGTGCCAGCAGCTTAGATAGGATCCCAAACACTGAAGCTTTCTTT.

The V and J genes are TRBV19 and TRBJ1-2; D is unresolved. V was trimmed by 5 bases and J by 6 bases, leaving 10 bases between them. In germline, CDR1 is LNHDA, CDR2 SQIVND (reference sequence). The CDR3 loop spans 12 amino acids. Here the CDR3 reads CASSAPWDGYTF. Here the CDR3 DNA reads TGTGCCAGTAGTGCCCCCTGGGATGGCTACACCTTC.

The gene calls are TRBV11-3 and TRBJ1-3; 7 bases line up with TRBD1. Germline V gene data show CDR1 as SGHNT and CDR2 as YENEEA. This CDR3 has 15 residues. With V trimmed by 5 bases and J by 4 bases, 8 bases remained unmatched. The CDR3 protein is CASSQVGDSGNTIYF. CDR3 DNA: TGTGCCAGCAGCCAAGTGGGGGACAGCGGAAACACCATATATTTT. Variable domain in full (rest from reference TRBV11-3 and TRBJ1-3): EAGVVQSPRYKIIEKKQPVAFWCNPISGHNTLYWYLQNLGQGPELLIRYENEEAVDDSQLPKDRFSAERLKGVDSTLKIQPAELGDSAVYLCASSQVGDSGNTIYFGEGSWLTVV.

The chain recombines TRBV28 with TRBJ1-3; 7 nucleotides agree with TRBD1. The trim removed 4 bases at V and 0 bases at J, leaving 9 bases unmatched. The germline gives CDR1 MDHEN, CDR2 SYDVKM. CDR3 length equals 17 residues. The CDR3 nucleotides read TGTGCCAGCAGTTCACCTTCGGACAGGAGCTCTGGAAACACCATATATTTT. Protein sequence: CASSSPSDRSSGNTIYF.

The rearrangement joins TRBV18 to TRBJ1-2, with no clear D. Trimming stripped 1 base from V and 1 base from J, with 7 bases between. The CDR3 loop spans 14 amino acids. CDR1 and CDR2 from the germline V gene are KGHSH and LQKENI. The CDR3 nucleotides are TGTGCCAGCTCACCACAACAGATTAACTATGGCTACACCTTC. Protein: CASSPQQINYGYTF.

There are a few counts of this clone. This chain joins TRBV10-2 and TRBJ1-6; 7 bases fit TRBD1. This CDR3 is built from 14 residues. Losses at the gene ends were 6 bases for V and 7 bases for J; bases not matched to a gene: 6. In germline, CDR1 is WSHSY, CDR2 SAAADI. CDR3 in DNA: TGCGCCAGCAGGTACCGGGACAGCAATTCACCCCTCCACTTT. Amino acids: CASRYRDSNSPLHF.

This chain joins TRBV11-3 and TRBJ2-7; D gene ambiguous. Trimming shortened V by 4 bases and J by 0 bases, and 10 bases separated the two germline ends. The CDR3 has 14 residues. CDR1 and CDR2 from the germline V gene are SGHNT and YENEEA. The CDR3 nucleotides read TGTGCCAGCAGCTCCGACCCGTACTCCTACGAGCAGTACTTC. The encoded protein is CASSSDPYSYEQYF. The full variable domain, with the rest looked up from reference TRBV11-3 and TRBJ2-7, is EAGVVQSPRYKIIEKKQPVAFWCNPISGHNTLYWYLQNLGQGPELLIRYENEEAVDDSQLPKDRFSAERLKGVDSTLKIQPAELGDSAVYLCASSSDPYSYEQYFGPGTRLTVT.

The CDR3 bases are TGTGCCAGCACCGTTAACAGGTACGAGCAGTACTTC. Protein product: CASTVNRYEQYF. J is TRBJ2-7 and V is TRBV28; perhaps TRBD1 as D (5 bases). Germline V gene data show CDR1 as MDHEN and CDR2 as SYDVKM. V was clipped by 7 bases and J by 4 bases, with 11 bases between them. There are 12 residues in the CDR3.

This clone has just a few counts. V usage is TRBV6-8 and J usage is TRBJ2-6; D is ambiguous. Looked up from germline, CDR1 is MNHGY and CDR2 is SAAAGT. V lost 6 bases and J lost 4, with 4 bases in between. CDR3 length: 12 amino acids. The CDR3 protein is CASRDGANVLTF. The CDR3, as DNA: TGTGCCAGCAGAGACGGGGCCAACGTCCTGACTTTC.

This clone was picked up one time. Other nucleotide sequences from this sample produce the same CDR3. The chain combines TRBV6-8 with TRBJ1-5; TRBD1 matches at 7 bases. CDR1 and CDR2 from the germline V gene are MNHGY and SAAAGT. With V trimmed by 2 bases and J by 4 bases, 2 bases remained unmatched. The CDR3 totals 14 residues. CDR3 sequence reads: CASSYGRGNQPQHF. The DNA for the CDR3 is TGTGCCAGCAGTTACGGCAGGGGGAATCAGCCCCAGCATTTT.

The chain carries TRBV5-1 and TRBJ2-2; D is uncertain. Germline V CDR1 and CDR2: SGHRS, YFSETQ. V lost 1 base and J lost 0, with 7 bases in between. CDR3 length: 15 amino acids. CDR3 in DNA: TGCGCCAGCAGCTTGCTGCGGCCGAACACCGGGGAGCTGTTTTTT. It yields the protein CASSLLRPNTGELFF.

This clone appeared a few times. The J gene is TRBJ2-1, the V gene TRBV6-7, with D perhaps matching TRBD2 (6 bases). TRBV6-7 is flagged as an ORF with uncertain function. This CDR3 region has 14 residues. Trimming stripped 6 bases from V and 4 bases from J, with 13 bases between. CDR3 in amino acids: CASRITGLYNEQFF. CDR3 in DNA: TGTGCCAGCAGGATAACGGGACTGTACAATGAGCAGTTCTTC.

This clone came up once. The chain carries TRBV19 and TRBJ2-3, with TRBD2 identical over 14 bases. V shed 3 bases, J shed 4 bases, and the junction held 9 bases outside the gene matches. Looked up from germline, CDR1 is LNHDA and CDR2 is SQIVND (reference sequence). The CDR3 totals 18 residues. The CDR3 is CASSMGLAGATAADTQYF. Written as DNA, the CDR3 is TGTGCCAGTAGTATGGGACTAGCGGGGGCTACAGCAGCAGATACGCAGTATTTT.

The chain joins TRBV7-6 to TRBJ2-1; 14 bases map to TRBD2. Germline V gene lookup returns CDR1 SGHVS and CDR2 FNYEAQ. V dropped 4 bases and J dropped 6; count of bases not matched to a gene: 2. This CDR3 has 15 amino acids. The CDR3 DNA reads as TGTGCCAGCAGCTCGGGACTAGCGGGAGTCAATGAGCAGTTCTTC. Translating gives CASSSGLAGVNEQFF.

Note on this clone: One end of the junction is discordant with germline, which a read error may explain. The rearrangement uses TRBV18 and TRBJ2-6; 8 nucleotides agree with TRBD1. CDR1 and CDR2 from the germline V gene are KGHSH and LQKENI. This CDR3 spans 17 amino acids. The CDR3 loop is CASSSRTGSSGANVLTF. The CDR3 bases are TGTGCCAGCTCTTCCCGGACAGGGAGCTCTGGGGCCAACGTCCTAACTTTC.

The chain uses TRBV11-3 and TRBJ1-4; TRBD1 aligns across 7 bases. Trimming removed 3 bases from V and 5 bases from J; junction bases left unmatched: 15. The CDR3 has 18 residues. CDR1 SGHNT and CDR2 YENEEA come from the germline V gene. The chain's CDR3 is CASSLGPLGQKGNEKLFF. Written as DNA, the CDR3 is TGTGCCAGCAGCTTGGGGCCTCTGGGACAGAAGGGAAATGAAAAACTGTTTTTT. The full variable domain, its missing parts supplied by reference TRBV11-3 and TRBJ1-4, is EAGVVQSPRYKIIEKKQPVAFWCNPISGHNTLYWYLQNLGQGPELLIRYENEEAVDDSQLPKDRFSAERLKGVDSTLKIQPAELGDSAVYLCASSLGPLGQKGNEKLFFGSGTQLSVL.

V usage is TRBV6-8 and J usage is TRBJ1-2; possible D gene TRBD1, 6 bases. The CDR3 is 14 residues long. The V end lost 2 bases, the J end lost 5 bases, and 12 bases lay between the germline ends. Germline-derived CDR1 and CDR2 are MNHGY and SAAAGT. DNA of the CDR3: TGTGCCAGCAGTTACAGGGCAGGGGAATATGGCTACACCTTC. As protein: CASSYRAGEYGYTF.

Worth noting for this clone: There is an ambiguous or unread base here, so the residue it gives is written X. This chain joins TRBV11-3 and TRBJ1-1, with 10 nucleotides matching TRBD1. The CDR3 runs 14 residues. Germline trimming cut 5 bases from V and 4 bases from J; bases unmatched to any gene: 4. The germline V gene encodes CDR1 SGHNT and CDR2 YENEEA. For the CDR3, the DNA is TGTGCCAGCAGCMCCCGGGACAGGGGCACTGAAGCTTTCTTT. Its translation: CASSXRDRGTEAFF.